This TCR beta chain was observed in a study of response to subunit inactivated influenza vaccine. TCRdb re-called the RT-PCR reads with MiXCR, one entry per CDR3 protein. The repertoire has hundreds of thousands of distinct CDR3 sequences, over 9% of them found once; the top ten carry 9.5% to 12%. The germline CDR1 and CDR2 sequences are SGHAT and FQNNGV. The CDR3 consists of 15 residues. V shed 0 bases, J shed 6 bases, and the junction held 2 bases outside the gene matches. The sample was also reused in another study, on T cells expressing NK-cell markers. That investigation notes: Scientists made TCR beta cDNA using 5'RACE template switching with UMIs. It was sorted CD3+CD56+NKG2C+, CD3+CD56+NKG2C- and CD3+CD56-NKG2C+ T cells that supplied the TCR beta repertoires. These same clonotypes (in several donors) also led the CD3+CD56-NKG2C+ fraction.

The sample consisted of PBMCs from blood, taken on the day of vaccination. The TCR was taken from a man aged 45-65 years who received an inactivated influenza vaccine. V is TRBV11-2 and J is TRBJ1-6; 7 bases line up with TRBD1. CDR3 sequence: CASSLERGPNSPLHF. CDR3 DNA sequence: TGTGCCAGCAGCTTAGAAAGGGGGCCTAATTCACCCCTCCACTTT.